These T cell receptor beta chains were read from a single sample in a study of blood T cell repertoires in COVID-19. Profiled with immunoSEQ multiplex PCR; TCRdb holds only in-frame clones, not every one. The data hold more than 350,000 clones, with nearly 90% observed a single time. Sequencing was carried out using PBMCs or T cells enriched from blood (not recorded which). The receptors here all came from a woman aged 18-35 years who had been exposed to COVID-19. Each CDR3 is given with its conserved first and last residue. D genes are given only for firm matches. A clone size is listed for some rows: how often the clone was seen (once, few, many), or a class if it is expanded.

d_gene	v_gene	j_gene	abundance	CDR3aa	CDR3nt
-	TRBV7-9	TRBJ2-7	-	CASSHGAYEQYF	TGTGCCAGCAGCCACGGGGCCTACGAGCAGTACTTC
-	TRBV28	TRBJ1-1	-	CATRLNTEAFF	TGTGCCACTCGGTTGAACACTGAAGCTTTCTTT
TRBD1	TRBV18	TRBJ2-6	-	CASSIGTGGLTF	TGTGCCAGCTCAATCGGGACAGGGGGCCTGACTTTC
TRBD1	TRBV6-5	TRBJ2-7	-	CASSKHGKGGDEQYF	TGTGCCAGCAGCAAGCACGGGAAAGGGGGCGACGAGCAGTACTTC
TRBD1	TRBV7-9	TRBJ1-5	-	CAILGDSQPQHF	TGTGCCATCTTAGGGGACAGTCAGCCCCAGCATTTT
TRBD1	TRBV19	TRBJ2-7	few	CASSSQGANEQYF	TGTGCCAGTAGTTCACAGGGGGCCAACGAGCAGTACTTC
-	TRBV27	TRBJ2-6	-	CASRLTGSSGANVLTF	TGTGCCAGCAGGTTGACAGGCTCCTCTGGGGCCAACGTCCTGACTTTC
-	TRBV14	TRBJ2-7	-	CASSRSLGSGTYEQYF	TGTGCCAGCAGCCGATCCCTTGGCAGCGGAACCTACGAGCAGTACTTC
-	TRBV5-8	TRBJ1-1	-	CASSKIPPGLVEAFF	TGTGCCAGCAGCAAAATTCCTCCGGGTTTAGTTGAAGCTTTCTTT
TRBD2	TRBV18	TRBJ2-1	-	CASSPPNTSGSKDEQFF	TGTGCCAGCTCACCGCCTAATACTAGCGGGAGTAAAGATGAGCAGTTCTTC
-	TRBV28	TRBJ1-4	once	CASRRDTTNEKLFF	TGTGCCAGCAGACGAGACACAACTAATGAAAAACTGTTTTTT
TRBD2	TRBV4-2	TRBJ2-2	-	CASSQVLSGGSTGELFF	TGTGCCAGCAGCCAAGTTCTTAGCGGGGGGAGCACCGGGGAGCTGTTTTTT
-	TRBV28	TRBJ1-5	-	CASTSTTGFNQPQHF	TGTGCCAGCACCTCGACCACGGGATTCAATCAGCCCCAGCATTTT
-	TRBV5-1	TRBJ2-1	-	CASGRDSLREQFF	TGCGCCAGCGGCCGGGACTCCCTTAGGGAGCAGTTCTTC
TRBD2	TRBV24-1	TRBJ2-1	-	CATSDPGLAETYNEQFF	TGTGCCACCAGTGATCCCGGACTAGCGGAGACTTACAATGAGCAGTTCTTC
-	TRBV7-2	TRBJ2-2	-	CASSLVQVSGELFF	TGTGCCAGCAGCTTAGTTCAGGTCTCCGGGGAGCTGTTTTTT
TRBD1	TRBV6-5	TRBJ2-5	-	CASRRQGRETQYF	TGTGCCAGCAGACGACAGGGTCGAGAGACCCAGTACTTC
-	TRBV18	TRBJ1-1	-	CASSPRSLNTEAFF	TGTGCCAGCTCACCGCGGAGCTTGAACACTGAAGCTTTCTTT
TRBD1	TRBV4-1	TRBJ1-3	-	CASSQDRTGTGNTIYF	TGCGCCAGCAGCCAAGATAGGACAGGGACTGGAAACACCATATATTTT
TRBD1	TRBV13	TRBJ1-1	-	CASSFRDRDEAFF	TGTGCCAGCAGCTTTAGGGACAGGGATGAAGCTTTCTTT
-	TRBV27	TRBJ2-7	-	CASSLSADTTYEQYF	TGTGCCAGCAGTTTATCTGCGGATACAACCTACGAGCAGTACTTC
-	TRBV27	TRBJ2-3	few	CASSLHPPAMGLITASTDTQYF	TGTGCCAGCAGTCTACACCCGCCGGCCATGGGACTTATAACAGCTAGCACAGATACGCAGTATTTT
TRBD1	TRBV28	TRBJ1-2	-	CASEQGLNYGYTF	TGTGCCAGCGAACAGGGGCTTAACTATGGCTACACCTTC
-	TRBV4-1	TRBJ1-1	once	CASSPWQGGNTEAFF	TGCGCCAGCAGCCCCTGGCAGGGCGGGAACACTGAAGCTTTCTTT
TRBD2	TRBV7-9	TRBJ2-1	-	CASSLEGLGLAGIYNEQFF	TGTGCCAGCAGCTTAGAAGGATTGGGTCTAGCGGGAATCTACAATGAGCAGTTCTTC
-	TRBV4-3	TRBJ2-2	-	CASSQDTSRVTGELFF	TGCGCCAGCAGCCAAGATACGTCCAGGGTCACCGGGGAGCTGTTTTTT
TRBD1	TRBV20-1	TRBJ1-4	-	CSASPQGVGPSEKLFF	TGCAGTGCTAGTCCTCAGGGGGTAGGACCTAGTGAAAAACTGTTTTTT
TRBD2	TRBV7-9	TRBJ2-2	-	CATMTSGTGELFF	TGTGCCACAATGACTAGCGGCACCGGGGAGCTGTTTTTT
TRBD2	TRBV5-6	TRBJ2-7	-	CASSRGQLHSGSSYEQYF	TGTGCCAGCAGCAGGGGACAGTTACATAGCGGGAGCTCCTACGAGCAGTACTTC
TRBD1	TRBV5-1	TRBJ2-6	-	CASSLSQGSGANVLTF	TGCGCCAGCAGCTTGTCACAGGGGTCTGGGGCCAACGTCCTGACTTTC
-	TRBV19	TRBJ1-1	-	CASSSRGANTEAFF	TGTGCCAGTAGTTCTCGGGGGGCGAACACTGAAGCTTTCTTT
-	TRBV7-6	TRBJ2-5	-	CASSTSPLARETQYF	TGTGCCAGCAGCACCTCCCCCCTAGCTAGGGAGACCCAGTACTTC
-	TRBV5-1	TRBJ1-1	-	CASTLEYPNTEAFF	TGCGCCAGCACATTAGAGTACCCGAACACTGAAGCTTTCTTT
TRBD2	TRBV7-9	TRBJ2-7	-	CASSLAGLGLAEQYF	TGTGCCAGCAGCTTAGCGGGACTAGGTTTGGCCGAGCAGTACTTC
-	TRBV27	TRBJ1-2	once	CASSRGLFYGYTF	TGTGCCAGCAGTCGAGGACTGTTCTATGGCTACACCTTC
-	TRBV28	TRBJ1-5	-	CASSSGTPVQPQHF	TGTGCCAGCAGTTCTGGGACTCCTGTTCAGCCCCAGCATTTT
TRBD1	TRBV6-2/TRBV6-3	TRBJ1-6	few	CASSYGQGNSPLHF	TGTGCCAGCAGTTACGGACAGGGGAATTCACCCCTCCACTTT
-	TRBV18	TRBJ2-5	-	CASSPRFLDNPQETQYF	TGTGCCAGCTCACCACGATTTCTCGACAACCCGCAAGAGACCCAGTACTTC
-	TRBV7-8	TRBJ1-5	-	CASSLDRQGNQPQHF	TGTGCCAGCAGCTTAGACCGTCAGGGGAATCAGCCCCAGCATTTT
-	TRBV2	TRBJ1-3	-	CASSGMRVAIYF	TGTGCCAGCAGTGGAATGAGGGTGGCCATATATTTT
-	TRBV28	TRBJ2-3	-	CASSLTVTSTDTQYF	TGTGCCAGCAGTTTGACGGTGACTAGCACAGATACGCAGTATTTT
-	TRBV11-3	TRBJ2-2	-	CASSLDAAGELFF	TGTGCCAGCAGCTTAGACGCGGCCGGGGAGCTGTTTTTT
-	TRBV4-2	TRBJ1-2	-	CASSQDAAALYGYTF	TGTGCCAGCAGCCAAGATGCGGCTGCCCTATACGGCTACACCTTC
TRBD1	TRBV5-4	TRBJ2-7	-	CASSLRTGDEQYF	TGTGCCAGCAGCCTCAGGACAGGAGACGAGCAGTACTTC
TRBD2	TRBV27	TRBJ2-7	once	CASSNLPGLAGQYEQYF	TGTGCCAGCAGCAACCTCCCTGGACTAGCGGGCCAATACGAGCAGTACTTC
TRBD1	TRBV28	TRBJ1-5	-	CASSPGTGTNNQPQHF	TGTGCCAGCAGCCCTGGGACAGGCACTAACAATCAGCCCCAGCATTTT
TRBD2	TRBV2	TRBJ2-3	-	CASSGLLAGTDTQYF	TGTGCCAGCAGTGGTCTACTAGCGGGCACAGATACGCAGTATTTT
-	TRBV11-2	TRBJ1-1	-	CASSPWTENTEAFF	TGTGCCAGCAGCCCCTGGACAGAGAACACTGAAGCTTTCTTT
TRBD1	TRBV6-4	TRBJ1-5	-	CSRDRGHLTLEPQHF	TGTTCCCGGGACAGGGGGCATTTGACGTTGGAGCCCCAGCATTTT
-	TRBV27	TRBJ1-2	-	CASRPRGRSYGYTF	TGTGCCAGCCGTCCCAGGGGTCGTAGCTATGGCTACACCTTC
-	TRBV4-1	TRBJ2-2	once	CASSPNSRTGQLNTGELFF	TGCGCCAGCAGCCCTAACTCCCGAACTGGACAGCTGAACACCGGGGAGCTGTTTTTT
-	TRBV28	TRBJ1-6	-	CASSRAGAGSPLHF	TGTGCCAGCAGCCGGGCGGGTGCTGGATCACCCCTCCACTTT
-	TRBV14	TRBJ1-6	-	CASSQVFADNSPLHF	TGTGCCAGCAGCCAAGTGTTTGCAGATAATTCACCCCTCCACTTT
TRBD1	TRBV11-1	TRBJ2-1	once	CASSFLQGAIKDEQFF	TGTGCCAGCAGCTTTTTACAGGGGGCTATCAAGGATGAGCAGTTCTTC
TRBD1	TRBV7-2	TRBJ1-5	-	CASSKNQGVNQPQHF	TGTGCCAGCAGCAAAAACCAGGGGGTTAATCAGCCCCAGCATTTT
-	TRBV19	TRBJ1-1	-	CATRLENTEAFF	TGTGCCACCCGATTAGAGAACACTGAAGCTTTCTTT
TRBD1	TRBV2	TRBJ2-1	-	CASITGTAYNEQFF	TGTGCCAGCATAACCGGGACAGCATACAATGAGCAGTTCTTC